These T cell receptor beta chains were read from a single sample in a study of high-grade serous ovarian cancer treatment subgroups. Here immunoSEQ multiplex PCR was the method, and the copy in TCRdb shows in-frame clones only, minus some. This repertoire shows 7,500 to 10,000 clones, about three quarters found once; its top ten account for about 6.8%. Source material: tumor tissue. These receptors were collected from a human donor with high-grade serous ovarian cancer. Each CDR3 is given with its conserved first and last residue. The D gene is left open where the match is weak. Only part of the rows carry a size: once, few, many, or a class if the clone is expanded.

D gene	V gene	clone size	J gene	CDR3 DNA	CDR3 protein
TRBD1	TRBV7-9	few	TRBJ1-5	TGTGCCAGCAGCTTCGAGGGGGCGAGGGGTCAGCCCCAGCATTTT	CASSFEGARGQPQHF
NA	TRBV4-3	NA	TRBJ1-2	TGCGCCAGCAGCCAAGATCTTGAGCAAGCGCGCTACACCTTC	CASSQDLEQARYTF
TRBD2	TRBV9	few	TRBJ2-2	TGTGCCAGCAGCCTAGGACTCTCTAGCGGGGTAGAGACCGGGGAGCTGTTTTTT	CASSLGLSSGVETGELFF
TRBD2	TRBV9	NA	TRBJ2-5	TGTGCCAGCAGCGGTCTGGCGGGGGGTGAGACCCAGTACTTC	CASSGLAGGETQYF
NA	TRBV5-1	NA	TRBJ2-3	TGCGCCAGCAGCTTGGAAGGGCAGGGCACAGATACGCAGTATTTT	CASSLEGQGTDTQYF
NA	TRBV21-1	large	TRBJ2-2	TGTGCCAGCAGCAAAGGACAGTCGAACACCGGGGAGCTGTTTTTT	CASSKGQSNTGELFF
NA	TRBV2	few	TRBJ1-1	TGTGCCAGCAGCCAGAAGGGCGGGTTCGTCGGCACTGAAGCTTTCTTT	CASSQKGGFVGTEAFF
TRBD1	TRBV7-9	NA	TRBJ2-1	TGTGCCAGCGCCGGCACCTGGGACAGGCTCTACAATGAGCAGTTCTTC	CASAGTWDRLYNEQFF
TRBD2	TRBV10-3	NA	TRBJ2-3	TGTGCCATCAGAGGGGGGACTAGCGGGGGGGCAGATACGCAGTATTTT	CAIRGGTSGGADTQYF
TRBD2	TRBV9	medium-sized	TRBJ2-3	TGTGCCAGCAGCGTAGCGGGGGGGGATACGCAGTATTTT	CASSVAGGDTQYF
NA	TRBV10-2	NA	TRBJ2-7	TGCGCCAGCCAGGCAGGGTCCTACGAGCAGTACTTC	CASQAGSYEQYF
NA	TRBV11-3	few	TRBJ2-2	TGTGCCAGCAGCCCCGCTTCCCGGCGCCAGGATTACACCGGGGAGCTGTTTTTT	CASSPASRRQDYTGELFF
NA	TRBV6-5	NA	TRBJ2-7	TGTGCCAGCAGTGCCGGCTACGAGCAGTACTTC	CASSAGYEQYF
NA	TRBV7-9	NA	TRBJ1-2	TGTGCCAGCAGCTTAGGCGGACCCTCGAAGACAAACTATGGCTACACCTTC	CASSLGGPSKTNYGYTF
TRBD1	TRBV4-3	NA	TRBJ1-2	TGCGCCAGCAGCCCGCGGCTGGAGGGACAGGGCTATGGCTACACCTTC	CASSPRLEGQGYGYTF
NA	TRBV9	NA	TRBJ2-7	TGTGCCAGCAGCTTGGGGGAGAGTGTTCTCCACGAGCAGTACTTC	CASSLGESVLHEQYF
TRBD2	TRBV4-1	once	TRBJ2-3	TGCGCCAGCAGCCAAGGACTAGCGGGGGGGATCACAGATACGCAGTATTTT	CASSQGLAGGITDTQYF